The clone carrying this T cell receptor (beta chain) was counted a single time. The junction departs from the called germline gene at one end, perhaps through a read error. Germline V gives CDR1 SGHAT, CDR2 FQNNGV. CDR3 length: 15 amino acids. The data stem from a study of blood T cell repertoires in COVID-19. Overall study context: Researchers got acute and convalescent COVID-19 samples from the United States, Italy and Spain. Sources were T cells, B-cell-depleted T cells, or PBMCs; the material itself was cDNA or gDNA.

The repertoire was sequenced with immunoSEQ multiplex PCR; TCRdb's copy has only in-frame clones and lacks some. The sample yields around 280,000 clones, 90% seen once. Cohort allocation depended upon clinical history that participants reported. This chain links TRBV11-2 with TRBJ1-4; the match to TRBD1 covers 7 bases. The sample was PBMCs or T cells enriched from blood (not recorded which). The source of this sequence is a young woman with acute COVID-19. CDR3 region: CASSLETGTNEKLFF. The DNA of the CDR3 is TGTGCCAGCAGCCTAGAGACAGGGACTAATGAAAAACTGTTTTTT.